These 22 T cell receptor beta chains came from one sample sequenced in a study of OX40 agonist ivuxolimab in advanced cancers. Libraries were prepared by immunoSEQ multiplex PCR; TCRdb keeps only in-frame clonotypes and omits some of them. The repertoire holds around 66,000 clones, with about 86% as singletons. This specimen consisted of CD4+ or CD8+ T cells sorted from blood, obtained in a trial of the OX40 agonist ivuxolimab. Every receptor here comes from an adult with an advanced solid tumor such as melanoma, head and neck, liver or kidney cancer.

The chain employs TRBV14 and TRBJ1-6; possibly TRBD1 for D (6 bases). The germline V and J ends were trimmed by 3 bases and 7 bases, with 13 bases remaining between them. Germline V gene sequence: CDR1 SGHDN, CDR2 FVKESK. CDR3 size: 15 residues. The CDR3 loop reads CASSQTGIPNSPLHF. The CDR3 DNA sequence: TGTGCCAGCAGCCAGACAGGTATACCGAATTCACCCCTCCACTTT.

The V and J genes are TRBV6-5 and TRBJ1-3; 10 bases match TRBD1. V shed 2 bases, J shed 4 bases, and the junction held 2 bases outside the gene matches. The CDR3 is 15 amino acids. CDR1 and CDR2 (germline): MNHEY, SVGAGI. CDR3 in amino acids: CASSYGTGAGNTIYF. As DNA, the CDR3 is TGTGCCAGCAGTTACGGGACAGGGGCCGGAAACACCATATATTTT.

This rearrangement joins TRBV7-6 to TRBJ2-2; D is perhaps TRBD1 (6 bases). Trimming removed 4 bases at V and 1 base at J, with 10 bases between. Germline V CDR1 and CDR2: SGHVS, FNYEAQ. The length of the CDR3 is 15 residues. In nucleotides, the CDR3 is TGTGCCAGCAGCTCTGGGACAAAGAACACCGGGGAGCTGTTTTTT. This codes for CASSSGTKNTGELFF.

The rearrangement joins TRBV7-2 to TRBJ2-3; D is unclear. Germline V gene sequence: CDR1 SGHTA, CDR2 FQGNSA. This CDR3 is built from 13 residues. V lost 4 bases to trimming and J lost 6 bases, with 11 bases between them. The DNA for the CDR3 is TGTGCCAGCAGCTATGACTGGCGGGATACGCAGTATTTT. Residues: CASSYDWRDTQYF.

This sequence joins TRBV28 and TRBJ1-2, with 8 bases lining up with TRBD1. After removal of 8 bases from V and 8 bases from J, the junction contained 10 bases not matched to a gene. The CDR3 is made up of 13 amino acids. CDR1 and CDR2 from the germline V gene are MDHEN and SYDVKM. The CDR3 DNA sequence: TGTGCCAGCTTCTTTATAGGACAGGGAGGCTACACCTTC. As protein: CASFFIGQGGYTF.

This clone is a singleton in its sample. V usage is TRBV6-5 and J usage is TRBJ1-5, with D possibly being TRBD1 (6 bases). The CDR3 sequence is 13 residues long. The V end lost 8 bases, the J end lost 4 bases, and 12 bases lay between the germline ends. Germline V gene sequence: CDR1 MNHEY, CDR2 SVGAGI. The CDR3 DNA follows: TGTGCCAGCCGGGGGCATACAAATCAGCCCCAGCATTTT. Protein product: CASRGHTNQPQHF.

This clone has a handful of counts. The CDR3 sequence is CASSLRGDTDTQYF. In DNA, the CDR3 is TGTGCCAGCAGCTTAAGGGGGGACACAGATACGCAGTATTTT. V and J are TRBV7-3 and TRBJ2-3; D is perhaps TRBD2 (6 bases). V was shortened by 1 base and J by 2 bases, with 7 bases between the two germline ends. Germline values: CDR1 SGHTA, CDR2 FQGTGA. This CDR3 is 14 amino acids long.

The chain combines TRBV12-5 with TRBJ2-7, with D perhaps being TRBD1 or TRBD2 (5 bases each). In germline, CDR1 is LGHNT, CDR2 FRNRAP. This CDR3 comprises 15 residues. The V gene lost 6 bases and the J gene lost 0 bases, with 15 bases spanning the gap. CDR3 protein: CASGPPGRSSYEQYF. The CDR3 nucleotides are TGTGCTAGTGGACCACCGGGACGCAGCTCCTACGAGCAGTACTTC.

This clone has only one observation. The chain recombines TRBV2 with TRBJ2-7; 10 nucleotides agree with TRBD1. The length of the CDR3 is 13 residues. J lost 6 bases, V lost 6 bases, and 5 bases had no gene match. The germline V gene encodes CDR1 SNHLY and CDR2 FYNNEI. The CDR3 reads CASRVDRGREQYF. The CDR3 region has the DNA TGTGCCAGCAGGGTCGACAGGGGGCGCGAGCAGTACTTC.

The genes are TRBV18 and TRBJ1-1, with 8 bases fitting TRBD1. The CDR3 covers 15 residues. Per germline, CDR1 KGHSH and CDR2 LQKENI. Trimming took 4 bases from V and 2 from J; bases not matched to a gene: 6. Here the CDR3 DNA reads TGTGCCAGCTCACAGACAGGGGATGGCAACACTGAAGCTTTCTTT. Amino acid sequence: CASSQTGDGNTEAFF.

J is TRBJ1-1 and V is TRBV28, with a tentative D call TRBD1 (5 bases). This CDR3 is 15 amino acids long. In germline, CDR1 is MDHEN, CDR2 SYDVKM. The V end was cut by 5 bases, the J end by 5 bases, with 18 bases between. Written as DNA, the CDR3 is TGTGCCAGCAGTACAATGGGGCCAGAGGGGACTGAAGCTTTCTTT. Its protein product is CASSTMGPEGTEAFF.

This chain's CDR3 is CASSEAWNSPLHF. The CDR3 DNA reads as TGTGCCAGCAGTGAAGCGTGGAATTCACCCCTCCACTTT. The rearrangement uses TRBV2 and TRBJ1-6; D remains unclear. CDR3 length: 13 residues. CDR1 and CDR2 (germline): SNHLY, FYNNEI. V lost 0 bases and J lost 7, with 4 bases in between.

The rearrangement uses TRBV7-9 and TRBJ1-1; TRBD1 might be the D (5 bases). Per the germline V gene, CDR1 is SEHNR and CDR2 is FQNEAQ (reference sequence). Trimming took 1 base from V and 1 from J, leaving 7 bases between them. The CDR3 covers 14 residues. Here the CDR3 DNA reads TGTGCCAGCAGCTTAGATCAGGGGAACACTGAAGCTTTCTTT. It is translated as CASSLDQGNTEAFF.

The CDR3 nucleotides read TGTGCCAGTAGTATCGGTGGGGACAGGGGAAACTATGGCTACACCTTC. It yields the protein CASSIGGDRGNYGYTF. The chain employs TRBV19 and TRBJ1-2; 10 bases align to TRBD1. After removal of 3 bases from V and 2 bases from J, the junction contained 6 bases not matched to a gene. The CDR3 spans 16 residues. Germline loops: CDR1 LNHDA, CDR2 SQIVND (reference sequence).

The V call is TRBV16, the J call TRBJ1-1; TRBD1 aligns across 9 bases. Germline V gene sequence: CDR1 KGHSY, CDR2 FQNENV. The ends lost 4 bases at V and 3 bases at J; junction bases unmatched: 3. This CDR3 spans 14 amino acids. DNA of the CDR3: TGTGCCAGCAGCCGGGGACAGGGTTACACTGAAGCTTTCTTT. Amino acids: CASSRGQGYTEAFF.

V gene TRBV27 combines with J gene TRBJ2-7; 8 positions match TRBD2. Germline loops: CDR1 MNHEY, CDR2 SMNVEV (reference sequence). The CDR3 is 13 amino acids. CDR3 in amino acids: CVVEGTRRYEQYF. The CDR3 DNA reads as TGTGTCGTGGAGGGGACTAGGCGCTACGAGCAGTACTTC.

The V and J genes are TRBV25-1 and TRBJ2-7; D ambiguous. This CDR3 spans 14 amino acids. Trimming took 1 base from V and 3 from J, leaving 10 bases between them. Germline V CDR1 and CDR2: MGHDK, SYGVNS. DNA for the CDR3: TGTGCCAGCAGTGAATTCCCTTCATACTACGAGCAGTACTTC. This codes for CASSEFPSYYEQYF.

The CDR3 here is CSVGGDRDTEAFF. CDR3 bases: TGCAGCGTTGGAGGGGACAGGGACACTGAAGCTTTCTTT. The chain carries TRBV29-1 and TRBJ1-1; 9 nucleotides align to TRBD1. The CDR3 is 13 residues long. With V trimmed by 4 bases and J by 3 bases, 3 bases remained unmatched. Germline values: CDR1 SQVTM, CDR2 ANQGSEA.

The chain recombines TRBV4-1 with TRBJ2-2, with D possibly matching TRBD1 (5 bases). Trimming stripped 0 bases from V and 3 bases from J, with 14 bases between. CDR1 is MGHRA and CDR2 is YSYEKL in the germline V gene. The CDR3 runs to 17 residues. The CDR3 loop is CASSQDPRASDTGELFF. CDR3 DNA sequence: TGCGCCAGCAGCCAAGACCCCAGGGCCTCGGACACCGGGGAGCTGTTTTTT.

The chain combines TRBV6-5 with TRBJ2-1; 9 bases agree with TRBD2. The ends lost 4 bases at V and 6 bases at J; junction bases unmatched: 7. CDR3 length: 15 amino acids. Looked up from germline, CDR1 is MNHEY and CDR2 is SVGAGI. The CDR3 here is CASSSPGLAGNEQFF. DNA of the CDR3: TGTGCCAGCAGTTCCCCGGGACTAGCTGGCAATGAGCAGTTCTTC.

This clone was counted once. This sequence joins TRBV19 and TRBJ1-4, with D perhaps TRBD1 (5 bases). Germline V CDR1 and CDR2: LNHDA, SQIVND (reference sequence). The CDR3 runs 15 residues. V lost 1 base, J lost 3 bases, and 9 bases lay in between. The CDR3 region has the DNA TGTGCCAGTAGTATAGCCAGACAGCCTAATGAAAAACTGTTTTTT. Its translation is CASSIARQPNEKLFF.

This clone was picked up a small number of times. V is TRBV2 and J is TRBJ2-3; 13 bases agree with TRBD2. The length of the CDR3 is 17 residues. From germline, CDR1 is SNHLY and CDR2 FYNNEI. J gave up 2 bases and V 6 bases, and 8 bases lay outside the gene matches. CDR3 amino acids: CASSAPGLAGTTDTQYF. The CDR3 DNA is TGTGCCAGCAGCGCACCGGGACTAGCGGGAACCACAGATACGCAGTATTTT.